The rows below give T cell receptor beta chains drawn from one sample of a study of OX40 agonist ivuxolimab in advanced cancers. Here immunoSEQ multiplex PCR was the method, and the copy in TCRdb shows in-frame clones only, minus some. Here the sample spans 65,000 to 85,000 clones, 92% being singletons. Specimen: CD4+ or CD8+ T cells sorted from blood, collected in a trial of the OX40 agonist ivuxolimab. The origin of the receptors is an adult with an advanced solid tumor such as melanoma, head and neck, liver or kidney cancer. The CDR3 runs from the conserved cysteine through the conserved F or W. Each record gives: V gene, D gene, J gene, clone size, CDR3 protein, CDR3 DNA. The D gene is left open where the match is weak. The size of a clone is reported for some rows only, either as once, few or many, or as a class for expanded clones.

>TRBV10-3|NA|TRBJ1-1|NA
CAISESKPAEAFF
TGTGCCATCAGTGAATCAAAACCGGCTGAAGCTTTCTTT
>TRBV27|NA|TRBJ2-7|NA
CASSRGVAPSYEQYF
TGTGCCAGCAGTCGCGGGGTCGCCCCCTCCTACGAGCAGTACTTC
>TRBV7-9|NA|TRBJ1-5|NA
CASSRGETGDQPQHF
TGTGCCAGCAGCCGCGGAGAGACAGGAGATCAGCCCCAGCATTTT
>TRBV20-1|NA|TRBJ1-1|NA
CSARGLEAFF
TGCAGTGCTAGAGGGCTTGAAGCTTTCTTT
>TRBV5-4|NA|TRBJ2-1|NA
CASSLALLRDNEQFF
TGTGCCAGCAGCTTGGCCCTCCTACGAGACAATGAGCAGTTCTTC
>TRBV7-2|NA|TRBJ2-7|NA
CASSLSPPDEQYF
TGTGCCAGCAGCTTATCCCCACCGGACGAGCAGTACTTC
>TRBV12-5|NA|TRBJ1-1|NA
CASVMGYTEAFF
TGTGCTAGTGTAATGGGCTACACTGAAGCTTTCTTT
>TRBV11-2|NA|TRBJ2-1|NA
CASSWGGQSYNEQFF
TGTGCCAGCAGCTGGGGGGGACAGTCCTACAATGAGCAGTTCTTC
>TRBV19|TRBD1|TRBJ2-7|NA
CATRGQGTWEQYF
TGTGCCACCAGGGGACAGGGGACCTGGGAGCAGTACTTC
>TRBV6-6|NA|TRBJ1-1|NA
CASSYYTRNTEAFF
TGTGCCAGCAGTTACTACACGAGGAACACTGAAGCTTTCTTT
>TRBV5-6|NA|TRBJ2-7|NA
CASSSRWGLDEQYF
TGTGCCAGCAGCTCCCGGTGGGGACTGGACGAGCAGTACTTC
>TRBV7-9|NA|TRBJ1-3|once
CASSLGQAHSGNTIYF
TGTGCCAGCAGCTTAGGACAGGCCCACTCTGGAAACACCATATATTTT
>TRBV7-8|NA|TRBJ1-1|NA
CASSPNEGNTEAFF
TGTGCCAGCAGCCCTAATGAGGGGAACACTGAAGCTTTCTTT
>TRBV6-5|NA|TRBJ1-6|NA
CASSREQENSPLHF
TGTGCCAGTTCCCGGGAACAGGAAAATTCACCCCTCCACTTT